These 28 T cell receptor delta chains were all obtained from the same sample, sequenced in a study of gamma-delta T cells after stem cell transplantation. TCRdb re-processed the RT-PCR reads via CATT. The table lists about 2,000 delta-chain clones, roughly 2% of them singletons. The source material was gamma-delta T cells. These receptors all come from a human donor. It is not recorded whose cells these are; they may come from a transplant donor.

With respect to this clone: It is likely a read error: a sequence one base away is far more abundant. This sample includes further DNA sequences coding for the same CDR3. The J gene is TRDJ1, the V gene TRDV2; 8 bases line up with TRDD3. Germline loops: CDR1 GEAIGNYY, CDR2 EKD. CDR3 length equals 15 residues. Written as DNA, the CDR3 is TGTGCCTGCGACAAACTACTGGGGGTCCCTGAGGGACTCATCTTT. It encodes CACDKLLGVPEGLIF.

This clone has only a few counts. This DNA's translation and the protein TCRdb lists, from a much larger clone, do not match at residue 4, likely due to a read error; the protein shown is translated from the DNA. The DNA of the CDR3 is TGTGCCTGTGGCCTCATTCCGCACAAACCAGGAAACCTCATCTTT. This gives the protein CACGLIPHKPGNLIF. This chain links TRDV2 with TRDJ1; no clear D gene. Trimming took off 5 bases at V and 11 bases at J, with 26 bases between the two ends. This CDR3 has 15 residues. Germline assignment: CDR1 GEAIGNYY and CDR2 EKD.

A note on this clone: TCRdb's protein, taken from a much larger clone, differs from this DNA's translation at residue 16, likely owing to a read error; the protein displayed comes from the DNA. The chain has TRDV2 and TRDJ2; 7 positions agree with TRDD3. Germline V CDR1 and CDR2: GEAIGNYY, EKD. This CDR3 contains 19 residues. The CDR3 protein is CACDTVLGSKRFMTAHLFF. The CDR3 DNA reads as TGTGCCTGTGACACCGTACTGGGGAGCAAGAGGTTTATGACAGCACACCTCTTCTTT.

The chain carries TRDV2 and TRDJ3; 10 bases are a match to TRDD3. This CDR3 is built from 19 residues. From germline, CDR1 is GEAIGNYY and CDR2 EKD. J gave up 2 bases and V 0 bases, and 6 bases lay outside the gene matches. This chain's CDR3 is CACDTVSLGDTWDTRQMFF. The CDR3 DNA follows: TGTGCCTGTGACACCGTGTCGCTGGGGGATACCTGGGACACCCGACAGATGTTTTTC.

A remark on this clone: The protein held in TCRdb is that of a much larger clone and does not match this DNA's translation at residue 11, likely because of a read error; the protein shown is translated from the DNA. This sequence joins TRDV2 and TRDJ3; D might be TRDD3 (5 bases). Germline values: CDR1 GEAIGNYY, CDR2 EKD. V lost 2 bases and J lost 5, with 18 bases in between. The CDR3 is 18 amino acids. The CDR3 nucleotides read TGTGCCTGTGACAAGGTGGGGAGGACTCTCAGGGACACCCGACAGATGTTTTTC. Its protein product is CACDKVGRTLRDTRQMFF.

This clone was detected a few times. A far larger clone lies a single base away; this is likely a read error. V and J are TRDV2 and TRDJ1, with 10 bases lining up with TRDD3. Germline lookup yields CDR1 GEAIGNYY and CDR2 EKD. The J segment lost 10 bases and the V segment lost 5 bases, leaving 12 bases of the junction unmatched. The CDR3 totals 14 residues. The CDR3 reads CACGLLGDGGRLIF. CDR3 nucleotide sequence: TGTGCCTGTGGCTTACTGGGGGATGGGGGTCGACTCATCTTT.

About this clone: The amino acid sequence in TCRdb belongs to a much larger clone and departs from this DNA's translation at residue 11, likely a sequencing read error; the sequence shown is translated from the DNA. This chain joins TRDV2 and TRDJ3; TRDD3 matches at 12 bases. Trimming at V came to 4 bases and at J to 5 bases, leaving 8 bases not matched to a gene. This CDR3 has 18 residues. From germline, CDR1 is GEAIGNYY and CDR2 EKD. CDR3 sequence (DNA): TGTGCCTGTGATGAGCTGGGGGATACGAGCCGGGACACCCGACAGATGTTTTTC. It translates to CACDELGDTSRDTRQMFF.

In the case of this clone: A far larger clone is only one base removed, so a read error is likely. Other DNA sequences in the same sample also yield this CDR3. V is TRDV2 and J is TRDJ3; perhaps TRDD3 as D (6 bases). The CDR3 covers 19 residues. Germline V CDR1 and CDR2: GEAIGNYY, EKD. The CDR3 DNA follows: TGTGCCTGTGATTATCCGGGGGACACCAGCTCCTGGGACACCCGGCAGATGTTTTTC. Translation: CACDYPGDTSSWDTRQMFF.

As regards this clone: The TCRdb record carries a much larger clone's protein, which differs from this DNA's translation at residue 3; a read error is the likely cause, and the protein listed here is the DNA translation. V usage is TRDV2 and J usage is TRDJ1, with D possibly being TRDD3 (5 bases). The CDR3 extends over 17 amino acids. Germline CDR1 reads GEAIGNYY; CDR2 reads EKD. CDR3 amino acids: CAYDTIPQRGLSDKLIF. DNA of the CDR3: TGTGCCTATGACACAATCCCTCAGCGGGGGTTGTCCGATAAACTCATCTTT.

Note on this clone: This likely reflects a read error, since a far larger clone is one base away. This sample includes further DNA sequences coding for the same CDR3. J is TRDJ1 and V is TRDV2, with 13 bases lining up with TRDD3. The germline gives CDR1 GEAIGNYY, CDR2 EKD. The CDR3 covers 19 residues. Here the CDR3 DNA reads TGTGCCTGTGACACGAGCTTCACTGGGGGATACGCGCACTTCGATAAACTCATCTTC. Translated, it gives CACDTSFTGGYAHFDKLIF.

With regard to this clone: The translation of this DNA and the TCRdb protein of a much larger clone differ at residue 8, probably owing to a read error; the protein shown here is translated from the DNA. This CDR3 is CACDPVLEDSKLIF. In nucleotides, the CDR3 is TGTGCCTGTGACCCCGTACTGGAGGACTCGAAACTCATCTTT. This chain connects TRDV2 to TRDJ1; a possible D gene is TRDD3 (5 bases). Germline CDR1 is GEAIGNYY and CDR2 is EKD. The CDR3 is 14 residues long. V lost 3 bases, J lost 8 bases, and 18 bases lay in between.

This clone was found a few times. This likely reflects a read error, since a far larger clone is one base away. The same CDR3 also results from other DNA sequences found in this sample. This chain uses TRDV1 with TRDJ1; tentative D call: TRDD3 (5 bases). The CDR3 covers 18 residues. From germline, CDR1 is TSWWSYY and CDR2 QGS. Written as DNA, the CDR3 is TGTGCTCTTGGGGACAGTACCAAGGGCGGGGAGTACACCGATAAACTTATCTTT. This sequence encodes CALGDSTKGGEYTDKLIF.

Concerning this clone: The amino acid sequence in TCRdb belongs to a much larger clone and departs from this DNA's translation at residue 10, likely a sequencing read error; the sequence shown is translated from the DNA. The chain recombines TRDV2 with TRDJ3; 8 bases align to TRDD3. The CDR3 runs to 18 residues. Germline assignment: CDR1 GEAIGNYY and CDR2 EKD. V dropped 2 bases and J dropped 2; count of bases not matched to a gene: 7. CDR3 nucleotides: TGTGCCTGTGACAACACTGGGGGTAGCCCCTGGGACACCCGACAGATGTTTTTC. Translation gives CACDNTGGSPWDTRQMFF.

A few counts support this clone. TCRdb lists the protein of a much larger clone for this DNA, which differs at residue 4, so this is likely a read error; the protein given here is translated from the DNA itself. The chain combines TRDV2 with TRDJ1, with D possibly being TRDD3 (6 bases). Looked up from germline, CDR1 is GEAIGNYY and CDR2 is EKD. Between the trimmed V and J ends, which lost 5 bases and 5 bases, there was a span of 20 bases. The CDR3 has 15 amino acids. CDR3 DNA: TGTGCCTGTGGCACGCTGGGGACCAAGATGGATAAACTCATCTTT. This codes for CACGTLGTKMDKLIF.

By its share, this clone is large. This same CDR3 is encoded by further DNA sequences in the sample. This sequence joins TRDV2 and TRDJ1; 10 bases agree with TRDD3. The ends lost 1 base at V and 0 bases at J; junction bases unmatched: 16. The CDR3 spans 20 residues. The germline gives CDR1 GEAIGNYY, CDR2 EKD. The CDR3 sequence is CACDTTRILGDFTYTDKLIF. The CDR3, as DNA: TGTGCCTGTGACACGACTCGAATACTGGGGGATTTTACGTACACCGATAAACTCATCTTT.

Comments on this clone: This likely came from a read error, as a far larger clone is one base away. The same CDR3 also results from other DNA sequences found in this sample. The genes are TRDV2 and TRDJ1; 8 positions agree with TRDD3. The length of the CDR3 is 16 residues. The germline V gene has CDR1 GEAIGNYY and CDR2 EKD. CDR3 sequence reads: CACDTVGGGYTDKLIF. The CDR3, as DNA: TGCGCCTGTGACACGGTAGGTGGGGGATACACCGATAAACTCATCTTT.

This clone was counted only a few times. A much larger clone differs from this one at a single base, so this may be a read error. This CDR3 is also generated by other DNA sequences in the sample. The chain carries TRDV2 and TRDJ1; 11 positions agree with TRDD3. This CDR3 has 18 residues. The germline V gene has CDR1 GEAIGNYY and CDR2 EKD. CDR3 amino acids: CACDTLAGGYYDTDKLIF. The CDR3 bases are TGTGCCTGTGACACCCTGGCTGGGGGATACTATGACACCGATAAACTAATCTTT.

In regard to this clone: TCRdb's entry gives the protein of a much larger clone, which mismatches this DNA's translation at residue 17, likely from a read error; the protein reported here is translated from the DNA. The chain has TRDV2 and TRDJ1; 8 positions agree with TRDD3. This CDR3 is built from 19 residues. The V gene's germline CDR1 is GEAIGNYY and CDR2 EKD. In nucleotides, the CDR3 is TGTGCCTGTGACACCGTAACTGGGGGCCAAGGGATGTACACCGATAAACACATCTTT. This sequence encodes CACDTVTGGQGMYTDKHIF.

The chain employs TRDV2 and TRDJ1; 10 bases are a match to TRDD3. CDR3 length equals 20 residues. The junction had 19 bases not matched to a gene; V was cut back by 3 bases and J by 1 base. Germline V gene data show CDR1 as GEAIGNYY and CDR2 as EKD. The CDR3 nucleotides are TGTGCCTGTGACCCGATTCCCCGCGTCGTACTGGGGGATTGCACCGATAAACTCATCTTT. Residues: CACDPIPRVVLGDCTDKLIF.

A few counts support this clone. A read error likely explains this, since a far larger clone differs by one base. Other DNA sequences of this sample code for an identical CDR3. V gene TRDV2 combines with J gene TRDJ1, with a tentative D call TRDD3 (5 bases). Looked up from germline, CDR1 is GEAIGNYY and CDR2 is EKD. This CDR3 spans 19 amino acids. Deletions cut 0 bases from V and 2 bases from J, with 24 bases between. DNA for the CDR3: TGTGCCTGTGACACCGTACCAACACCCAGGGATGACGAGACCGATAAACTCATCTTT. Its translation: CACDTVPTPRDDETDKLIF.

In regard to this clone: This probably arose from a read error, given a far larger clone one base away. This sample includes further DNA sequences coding for the same CDR3. J is TRDJ3 and V is TRDV2; D perhaps matches TRDD3 (6 bases). Germline CDR1 is GEAIGNYY and CDR2 is EKD. This CDR3 contains 21 residues. CDR3 DNA: TGTGCCTGTGACATGATAGGAGACGGGGGAGAGGATCCCTGGGACACCCGACAGATGTTCTTC. It encodes CACDMIGDGGEDPWDTRQMFF.

The sample holds a few counts of this clone. TCRdb's listed protein matches a much larger clone and diverges from this DNA's translation at residue 15, likely through a read error; the protein shown comes from the DNA. V and J are TRDV2 and TRDJ1; TRDD3 matches at 9 bases. Germline-derived CDR1 and CDR2 are GEAIGNYY and EKD. This CDR3 is 17 amino acids long. The DNA for the CDR3 is TGTGCCTGTGACCTACTCTCTGGGGGATCCGCCACCGATAAACCCATCTTT. Residues: CACDLLSGGSATDKPIF.

This clone was detected only a few times. The protein that TCRdb holds for this DNA derives from a much larger clone and differs from the translated DNA at residue 4, which likely indicates a read error; the protein shown here is translated from the DNA. The CDR3 sequence: CACGTRFAGGYGDTDKLIF. The CDR3 DNA reads as TGTGCCTGTGGCACTCGATTTGCTGGGGGATACGGGGACACCGATAAACTCATCTTT. V is TRDV2 and J is TRDJ1; 12 positions agree with TRDD3. V lost 5 bases to trimming and J lost 0 bases; unmatched junction nucleotides: 15. Germline values: CDR1 GEAIGNYY, CDR2 EKD. The CDR3 covers 19 residues.

In its sample, this clone was seen a few times. TCRdb has a much larger clone's protein, which differs at residue 6 from the translation of this DNA, likely because of a read error; what is shown is the protein translated from the DNA. This rearrangement joins TRDV2 to TRDJ1, with 10 bases fitting TRDD3. Germline loops: CDR1 GEAIGNYY, CDR2 EKD. J lost 9 bases, V lost 3 bases, and 15 bases had no gene match. This CDR3 has 16 amino acids. The CDR3: CACDGALGDEIRELIF. DNA for the CDR3: TGTGCCTGTGACGGCGCACTGGGGGATGAAATTAGGGAACTCATCTTT.

In the case of this clone: A far larger clone is one nucleotide away, so this likely arose from a read error. In nucleotides, the CDR3 is TGTGCCTATGACACTGTGGGGGATACTTACCCCGATAAACTCATCTTT. Its translation: CAYDTVGDTYPDKLIF. The V call is TRDV2, the J call TRDJ1, with 10 bases that match TRDD3. Germline CDR1 and CDR2: GEAIGNYY and EKD. There are 16 residues in the CDR3.

A word on this clone: A read error is the likely source, as a far larger clone sits one nucleotide away. At the DNA level, this CDR3 is encoded by other sequences in the same sample as well. V usage is TRDV2 and J usage is TRDJ1; 8 bases are a match to TRDD3. Germline loops: CDR1 GEAIGNYY, CDR2 EKD. The CDR3 length is 17 residues. The junction had 9 bases not matched to a gene; V was cut back by 1 base and J by 0 bases. In DNA form, the CDR3 reads TGTGCCTGTGACACTGTGGGGATACTACACCACACCGATAAACTCATCTTT. This codes for CACDTVGILHHTDKLIF.

This clone was seen only a few times. A far larger clone is just one base off, so this is likely a read error. The sample contains more than one DNA sequence encoding this CDR3. J is TRDJ1 and V is TRDV2; D gene unclear. CDR3 size: 16 residues. The germline V gene has CDR1 GEAIGNYY and CDR2 EKD. CDR3 amino acids: CACDTAGFKTTDKLIF. DNA for the CDR3: TGTGCCTGCGACACCGCGGGGTTTAAGACCACCGATAAACTCATCTTT.

As to this clone: The protein held in TCRdb is that of a much larger clone and does not match this DNA's translation at residue 11, likely because of a read error; the protein shown is translated from the DNA. The CDR3 nucleotides read TGTGCCTGTGACACGGTAACGAATGGTGTGGGGACGTACACCGATAAACTCATCTTT. Translation: CACDTVTNGVGTYTDKLIF. This chain uses TRDV2 with TRDJ1; D might be TRDD3 (5 bases). The CDR3 spans 19 residues. V lost 1 base, J lost 0 bases, and 23 bases lay in between. The germline gives CDR1 GEAIGNYY, CDR2 EKD.